This T cell receptor (beta chain) was documented in a study of blood T cells in healthy people across ages. V lost 0 bases, J lost 4 bases, and 16 bases lay in between. This CDR3 comprises 16 residues. From germline, CDR1 is SGHDN and CDR2 FVKESK. Alongside a J-beta primer mix, a sample-barcoded 5' primer served in a second PCR lasting about 6 to 11 cycles. TCRdb passed the 5' RACE reads through MiXCR, listing each CDR3 protein once. The data show over 1,200,000 distinct CDR3 sequences, 55% to 75% seen once. The chain is built from TRBV14 and TRBJ2-7, with a weak D call TRBD2 (5 bases). This TCR derives from a young man in good health. The source material was blood. Here the CDR3 reads CASSQEGSGRTYEQYF. The CDR3 DNA is TGTGCCAGCAGCCAAGAGGGATCGGGAAGGACTTACGAGCAGTACTTC.